Listed below are T cell receptor beta chains from one sample, sequenced in a study of blood T cell repertoires in COVID-19. The data were produced by immunoSEQ multiplex PCR, yet TCRdb's version contains in-frame clones alone and is incomplete. The top ten clones hold under 9.5% of a sample with 190,000 or so clones, approximately 85% of them seen once. Sequenced sample: PBMCs or T cells enriched from blood (not recorded which). Every receptor here comes from a woman aged 25 to 39 who had recovered from COVID-19. The CDR3 runs from the conserved cysteine through the conserved F or W. D genes are given only for firm matches. The size field is filled for only some rows; it gives once, few, many or a size class.

>TRBV19|-|TRBJ2-2|-
TGTGCCAGTAGTATTGAACTCACCGGGGAGCTGTTTTTT
CASSIELTGELFF
>TRBV28|-|TRBJ2-3|-
TGTGCCAGCAGTTTACCCGCGGGGGCAGGCACAGATACGCAGTATTTT
CASSLPAGAGTDTQYF
>TRBV6-5|-|TRBJ1-2|few
TGTGCCAGCAGTCCCCCAGGGTTAACTGGCTACACCTTC
CASSPPGLTGYTF
>TRBV29-1|-|TRBJ1-2|once
TGCAGCGTTGATATGGACACAAACTATGGCTACACCTTC
CSVDMDTNYGYTF
>TRBV3-1/TRBV3-2|TRBD1|TRBJ2-7|-
TGTGCCAGCAGCCCCGGGACAGGGTTCTACGAGCAGTACTTC
CASSPGTGFYEQYF
>TRBV5-4|-|TRBJ1-2|-
TGTGCCAGCAGGAGTACAGAGGGTGACTATGGCTACACCTTC
CASRSTEGDYGYTF
>TRBV2|TRBD2|TRBJ2-2|-
TGTGCCAGCAGCGCTGGGACTAGCGGGACCTTGAACACCGGGGAGCTGTTTTTT
CASSAGTSGTLNTGELFF
>TRBV5-1|TRBD1|TRBJ1-1|-
TGCGCCAGCAGCCTCCCGGGACAGGGGGAACCGAAGATACCCACGGTTGAAGCTTTCTTT
CASSLPGQGEPKIPTVEAFF
>TRBV19|-|TRBJ1-2|once
TGTGCCAGTAGTCCGAGCTTGACAAACATATATGGCTACACCTTC
CASSPSLTNIYGYTF
>TRBV5-1|TRBD1|TRBJ2-6|-
TGCGCCAGCAGACCCGGACAGGGAATCTCTGGGGCCAACGTCCTGACTTTC
CASRPGQGISGANVLTF
>TRBV5-6|-|TRBJ2-1|few
TGTGCCAGCAGCTTGGCTCGTGGGGGGTTCGGCTACAATGAGCAGTTCTTC
CASSLARGGFGYNEQFF
>TRBV7-9|TRBD2|TRBJ2-2|few
TGTGCCAGCAGCCAAAGCGGGAGGGCCGACGGGGAGCTGTTTTTT
CASSQSGRADGELFF
>TRBV7-9|TRBD2|TRBJ2-5|-
TGTGCCAGCAGCCAACTCCTAGCGGAAGAGACCCAGTACTTC
CASSQLLAEETQYF
>TRBV5-1|TRBD1|TRBJ1-5|few
TGCGCCAGCAGGACAGGGAGTAATCAGCCCCAGCATTTT
CASRTGSNQPQHF
>TRBV9|-|TRBJ1-3|-
TGTGCCAGCAGCGTAACGGTTGCGGGAAACACCATATATTTT
CASSVTVAGNTIYF
>TRBV25-1|TRBD1|TRBJ1-1|-
TGTGCCAGCAGTGATCCTAGACAGGGGGCTGGCACTGAAGCTTTCTTT
CASSDPRQGAGTEAFF
>TRBV11-2|TRBD1|TRBJ1-3|-
TGTGCCAGCAGCCCGGACAGGGGAGGTGGAAACACCATATATTTT
CASSPDRGGGNTIYF
>TRBV5-6|TRBD1|TRBJ2-3|many
TGTGCCAGCAGCTTTCGACGGACAGGGGGAACAGATACGCAGTATTTT
CASSFRRTGGTDTQYF
>TRBV4-1|TRBD1|TRBJ1-2|-
TGCGCCAGCAGCCAACCGGGACAGGGGATTTTGGGCTACACCTTC
CASSQPGQGILGYTF
>TRBV5-5|-|TRBJ1-3|-
TGTGCCAGCAGCTTGACAGGGCTAAACACCATATATTTT
CASSLTGLNTIYF
>TRBV9|TRBD1|TRBJ1-1|-
TGTGCCAGCAGCGTTCAGGGGGCGACTGAAGCTTTCTTT
CASSVQGATEAFF
>TRBV7-9|TRBD1|TRBJ1-1|-
TGTGCCAGCAGCTTAGGGGGACAGGTTGAAGCTTTCTTT
CASSLGGQVEAFF
>TRBV28|-|TRBJ1-2|-
TGTGCCAGCAGTTTATTCCAGGCTCGTGGCTACACCTTC
CASSLFQARGYTF
>TRBV6-5|-|TRBJ2-7|-
TGTGCCAGCCGACCCGTGAGCAGGTCCTACGAGCAGTACTTC
CASRPVSRSYEQYF
>TRBV2|TRBD2|TRBJ2-1|-
TGTGCCAGCAGCGAACTAGCGGGAGGGCCGTCCAATGAGCAGTTCTTC
CASSELAGGPSNEQFF
>TRBV5-1|-|TRBJ1-1|-
TGCGCCAGCAGCCCGGGCCCGGGGATGAACACTGAAGCTTTCTTT
CASSPGPGMNTEAFF
>TRBV2|-|TRBJ1-5|-
TGTGCCAGCAATATCAAGGGGGGGAGCAATCAGCCCCAGCATTTT
CASNIKGGSNQPQHF
>TRBV4-1|-|TRBJ1-1|-
TGCGCCAGCAGCCCACTACAGGGTATGAACACTGAAGCTTTCTTT
CASSPLQGMNTEAFF
>TRBV19|TRBD1|TRBJ1-2|-
TGTGCCAGTAACCCCCTGATCAGACAGGGGAGTGGCTACACCTTC
CASNPLIRQGSGYTF
>TRBV4-2|TRBD1|TRBJ1-1|-
TGTGCCAGCAGCCCTACAGGGGCCACTGAAGCTTTCTTT
CASSPTGATEAFF
>TRBV6-5|-|TRBJ2-3|few
TGTGCCAGCAGCTATGGCACAGATACGCAGTATTTT
CASSYGTDTQYF